The 27 T cell receptor beta chains reported below all come from one sample, sequenced in a study of blood T cell repertoires in COVID-19. The table came from immunoSEQ multiplex PCR; TCRdb's copy has only in-frame clones and leaves some out. Of 40,000 to 50,000 clones in the sample, 87% are singletons; the top ten hold 2.1%. The sequencing sample was made of peripheral blood. The origin of the receptors is a woman of 80 years or more with COVID-19, enrolled during active disease.

This clone was counted only a few times. V gene TRBV9 combines with J gene TRBJ1-1; no reliable D call. Germline-derived CDR1 and CDR2 are SGDLS and YYNGEE. This CDR3 has 12 residues. Trimming cost V 6 bases and J 1 base, with 7 bases left between them. In DNA form, the CDR3 reads TGTGCCAGCAAGAACAGGAACACTGAAGCTTTCTTT. Its translation is CASKNRNTEAFF.

Here the CDR3 reads CASSDLRPGTGGWTQYF. In DNA, the CDR3 is TGTGCCAGTTCGGATCTCCGTCCCGGGACAGGGGGTTGGACCCAGTACTTC. The chain uses TRBV19 and TRBJ2-5; 11 bases are a match to TRBD1. CDR1 LNHDA and CDR2 SQIVND come from the germline V gene (reference sequence). Unmatched junction bases numbered 18, after V lost 8 bases and J lost 7 bases. The CDR3 runs 17 residues.

This clone was seen a single time. The gene calls are TRBV10-3 and TRBJ1-5, with D possibly TRBD1 on 6 matching bases. Germline V gene data show CDR1 as ENHRY and CDR2 as SYGVKD. The V and J ends lost 3 bases and 7 bases respectively, with 16 bases between them. CDR3 length: 15 residues. The chain's CDR3 is CAISEGFRGDQPQHF. The CDR3 nucleotides are TGTGCCATCAGTGAAGGTTTCAGGGGAGACCAGCCCCAGCATTTT.

This sequence joins TRBV2 and TRBJ2-2, with 8 bases aligning to TRBD1. The CDR3 has 15 residues. The germline V gene encodes CDR1 SNHLY and CDR2 FYNNEI. Trimming took 6 bases from V and 4 from J; bases not matched to a gene: 7. CDR3 in amino acids: CASRYQGASTGELFF. The CDR3 DNA follows: TGTGCCAGCAGGTATCAGGGGGCAAGCACCGGGGAGCTGTTTTTT.

V gene TRBV27 combines with J gene TRBJ1-1, with D perhaps TRBD1 (5 bases). Trimming shortened V by 6 bases and J by 4 bases, and 12 bases separated the two germline ends. This CDR3 is built from 13 residues. Germline-derived CDR1 and CDR2 are MNHEY and SMNVEV (reference sequence). CDR3 sequence (DNA): TGTGCCAGCAGAATGTCGGGGGGCACTGAAGCTTTCTTT. It yields the protein CASRMSGGTEAFF.

The chain combines TRBV6-1 with TRBJ2-3; D is possibly TRBD2 (6 bases). CDR3 length: 15 amino acids. Germline V gene data show CDR1 as MNHNS and CDR2 as SASEGT. V lost 3 bases to trimming and J lost 2 bases, with 12 bases between them. The CDR3 DNA reads TGTGCCAGCAGTGATCCAGCGGGCCTCACAGATACGCAGTATTTT. Translating gives CASSDPAGLTDTQYF.

The V and J genes are TRBV7-9 and TRBJ1-1, with D uncertain. This CDR3 is 15 amino acids long. V was clipped by 2 bases and J by 4 bases, with 14 bases between them. CDR1 is SEHNR, CDR2 FQNEAQ, per germline (reference sequence). The CDR3 here is CASSLSRRRGTEAFF. The CDR3 DNA sequence: TGTGCCAGCAGCTTATCTCGGAGGCGAGGCACTGAAGCTTTCTTT.

The chain links TRBV2 to TRBJ1-3, with D possibly being TRBD1 (6 bases). The CDR3 contains 12 residues. The germline gives CDR1 SNHLY, CDR2 FYNNEI. Trimming stripped 2 bases from V and 7 bases from J, with 6 bases between. The CDR3 DNA sequence: TGTGCCAGCAGTGAACAGGGGAACACCATATATTTT. Protein: CASSEQGNTIYF.

The V gene is TRBV18, the J gene TRBJ2-7, with D possibly TRBD2 on 7 matching bases. The CDR3 covers 18 residues. Germline V CDR1 and CDR2: KGHSH, LQKENI. V lost 3 bases and J 6 bases, leaving 27 bases between the germline ends. CDR3 nucleotides: TGTGCCAGCTCACCCCGTGAGGGGGGAGGGCCCTTGTGGGGCGAGCAGTACTTC. It is translated as CASSPREGGGPLWGEQYF.

The V and J genes are TRBV2 and TRBJ1-6; weak D call: TRBD1 (6 bases). Trimming left V 6 bases short and J 6 bases short, with 18 bases between. This CDR3 has 16 amino acids. Germline V gives CDR1 SNHLY, CDR2 FYNNEI. The CDR3 DNA reads as TGTGCCAGCAGGAGGACAGTTTCAGTCAGTAATTCACCCCTCCACTTT. Its protein is CASRRTVSVSNSPLHF.

This clone appeared a single time. The rearrangement links TRBV11-2 to TRBJ2-7, with a possible D match to TRBD1 (5 bases). Germline loops: CDR1 SGHAT, CDR2 FQNNGV. V was shortened by 2 bases and J by 3 bases, with 5 bases between the two germline ends. The CDR3 runs 12 residues. This chain's CDR3 is CASSLRGYEQYF. CDR3 bases: TGTGCCAGCAGCTTAAGGGGCTACGAGCAGTACTTC. Based on the CDR3 plus reference TRBV11-2 and TRBJ2-7, the full variable domain is EAGVAQSPRYKIIEKRQSVAFWCNPISGHATLYWYQQILGQGPKLLIQFQNNGVVDDSQLPKDRFSAERLKGVDSTLKIQPAKLEDSAVYLCASSLRGYEQYFGPGTRLTVT.

The CDR3 sequence is CASSSGLAGGPDTQYF. The CDR3 DNA is TGTGCCAGCAGCTCTGGACTAGCGGGAGGCCCAGATACGCAGTATTTT. The chain joins TRBV5-5 to TRBJ2-3; TRBD2 matches 14 bases. Unmatched junction bases numbered 4, after V lost 3 bases and J lost 4 bases. The CDR3 consists of 16 residues. Germline V lookup: CDR1 SGHKS, CDR2 YYEKEE (reference sequence).

The sample holds a few counts of this clone. V usage is TRBV11-3 and J usage is TRBJ1-6; 7 bases map to TRBD1. Trimming took 5 bases from V and 4 from J; bases not matched to a gene: 2. Germline V CDR1 and CDR2: SGHNT, YENEEA. The CDR3 loop spans 14 amino acids. CDR3 nucleotides: TGTGCCAGCAGCCTACAGGGGTATAATTCACCCCTCCACTTT. Protein product: CASSLQGYNSPLHF.

The chain carries TRBV6-1 and TRBJ1-1, with 7 bases that match TRBD1. The CDR3 is made up of 15 amino acids. V shed 6 bases, J shed 4 bases, and the junction held 11 bases outside the gene matches. Germline values: CDR1 MNHNS, CDR2 SASEGT. The CDR3 reads CASRPNRQGPTEAFF. The CDR3 nucleotides read TGTGCCAGCAGACCGAATAGACAGGGACCCACTGAAGCTTTCTTT.

The CDR3 spells CASSPYTRGYGYTF. Here the CDR3 DNA reads TGTGCCAGTAGCCCCTATACCCGAGGCTATGGCTACACCTTC. The chain couples TRBV19 to TRBJ1-2, with D unclear. Germline values: CDR1 LNHDA, CDR2 SQIVND (reference sequence). V lost 6 bases, J lost 4 bases, and 15 bases lay in between. CDR3 length equals 14 residues. Combining the CDR3 with reference TRBV19 and TRBJ1-2 gives the whole variable domain DGGITQSPKYLFRKEGQNVTLSCEQNLNHDAMYWYRQDPGQGLRLIYYSQIVNDFQKGDIAEGYSVSREKKESFPLTVTSAQKNPTAFYLCASSPYTRGYGYTFGSGTRLTVV.

The rearrangement links TRBV2 to TRBJ2-2; 13 nucleotides agree with TRBD2. CDR3 length: 16 amino acids. The V gene's germline CDR1 is SNHLY and CDR2 FYNNEI. J gave up 5 bases and V 5 bases, and 5 bases lay outside the gene matches. The CDR3, as DNA: TGTGCCAGCAGTCTCAGACTAGCGGGGGGTACCGGGGAGCTGTTTTTT. Protein: CASSLRLAGGTGELFF.

The chain uses TRBV5-1 and TRBJ2-7, with 9 bases aligning to TRBD1. The J segment lost 3 bases and the V segment lost 8 bases, leaving 9 bases of the junction unmatched. CDR3 size: 14 residues. In germline, CDR1 is SGHRS, CDR2 YFSETQ. The CDR3 nucleotides read TGCGCCAGTGCGGGTGGGACAGGGAGCTACGAGCAGTACTTC. It yields the protein CASAGGTGSYEQYF.

This sequence joins TRBV7-2 and TRBJ1-2; TRBD1 aligns across 9 bases. V dropped 8 bases and J dropped 4; count of bases not matched to a gene: 14. Germline V CDR1 and CDR2: SGHTA, FQGNSA. CDR3 length: 16 amino acids. The CDR3 sequence is CASRPGTGRLGYGYTF. The CDR3 DNA reads as TGTGCCAGCCGCCCCGGGACAGGGAGGCTTGGCTATGGCTACACCTTC.

V and J are TRBV27 and TRBJ1-2; 9 bases line up with TRBD1. Germline assignment: CDR1 MNHEY and CDR2 SMNVEV (reference sequence). V lost 8 bases and J lost 4; bases outside the gene matches: 8. This CDR3 has 14 amino acids. The CDR3 nucleotides are TGTGCCAGCGGCCGGGACAGGGTGGGCTATGGCTACACCTTC. Encoded protein: CASGRDRVGYGYTF.

V gene TRBV3-1 (or the pseudogene TRBV3-2) combines with J gene TRBJ1-1; 7 nucleotides line up with TRBD1. With V trimmed by 3 bases and J by 7 bases, 5 bases remained unmatched. In germline, CDR1 is LGHDT, CDR2 YNNKEL (reference sequence). The CDR3 sequence is 13 residues long. The CDR3 bases are TGTGCCAGCAGCCAGATGACAGGGCTTGAAGCTTTCTTT. Protein sequence: CASSQMTGLEAFF.

The rearrangement joins TRBV24-1 to TRBJ2-7; a weak D match, TRBD2 (5 bases). CDR3 size: 15 residues. Deletions cut 3 bases from V and 0 bases from J, with 11 bases between. In germline, CDR1 is KGHDR, CDR2 SFDVKD. The CDR3 sequence: CATSDPRAASYEQYF. CDR3 DNA sequence: TGTGCCACCAGTGATCCCCGAGCGGCCTCCTACGAGCAGTACTTC.

This clone turned up a few times. J is TRBJ1-2 and V is TRBV25-1; D ambiguous. Trimming pared 10 bases from V and 3 bases from J, leaving 6 bases between. The CDR3 runs 10 residues. Germline V CDR1 and CDR2: MGHDK, SYGVNS. Here the CDR3 DNA reads TGTGCCACAAATTACTATGGCTACACCTTC. Translation gives CATNYYGYTF.

The chain has TRBV6-5 and TRBJ1-1; D is possibly TRBD1 (5 bases). V was clipped by 10 bases and J by 3 bases, with 18 bases between them. Germline V gene data show CDR1 as MNHEY and CDR2 as SVGAGI. CDR3 length equals 14 residues. For the CDR3, the DNA is TGTGCCACCCAGCATGCAGGGTCGGACACTGAAGCTTTCTTT. It encodes CATQHAGSDTEAFF.

This clone was counted once. Germline and junction disagree at one end, which may indicate a read error. V gene TRBV6-1 combines with J gene TRBJ2-7, with 10 bases aligning to TRBD1. This CDR3 comprises 14 residues. CDR1 and CDR2 (germline): MNHNS, SASEGT. This chain's CDR3 is CASREGTGAREQYF. CDR3 in DNA: TGTGCCAGCAGAGAAGGGACAGGGGCTCGAGAGCAGTACTTC.

This sequence joins TRBV19 and TRBJ2-1, with D tentatively TRBD2 (5 bases). The germline CDR1 and CDR2 sequences are LNHDA and SQIVND (reference sequence). The CDR3 has 16 amino acids. CDR3 in amino acids: CASGNSPRGSYNEQFF. For the CDR3, the DNA is TGTGCTAGTGGTAACAGCCCTAGAGGGTCCTACAATGAGCAGTTCTTC.

This chain joins TRBV5-1 and TRBJ2-6; a weak D match, TRBD2 (6 bases). Germline CDR1 and CDR2: SGHRS and YFSETQ. The CDR3 loop spans 16 amino acids. V lost 4 bases to trimming and J lost 1 base, with 12 bases between them. As DNA, the CDR3 is TGCGCCAGCAGCCCCCCGACTAGATCTGGGGCCAACGTCCTGACTTTC. Translating it yields CASSPPTRSGANVLTF.

The chain joins TRBV28 to TRBJ2-1; TRBD2 matches at 7 bases. V was clipped by 2 bases and J by 4 bases; unmatched bases: 8. The CDR3 loop spans 16 amino acids. Looked up from germline, CDR1 is MDHEN and CDR2 is SYDVKM. The CDR3 nucleotides are TGTGCCAGCAGTTTAATTTTGTCTAGCGGATACAATGAGCAGTTCTTC. Translating gives CASSLILSSGYNEQFF.